These 3 T cell receptor beta chains share one sample of origin, sequenced in a study of T cell repertoires and Cas9 in healthy adults. The method was immunoSEQ multiplex PCR; TCRdb's version includes in-frame clones alone and lacks a portion of them. The sample records over 11,000 clones, 89% being singletons. Sample: Tregs (CD4+, CD25+, CD127-, CD137-, CD154-) from PBMCs; culture status not recorded. These receptors were obtained from a human donor in good health.

This clone was seen only a few times. This chain uses TRBV6-5 with TRBJ2-7; D gene unclear. The V and J ends lost 2 bases and 2 bases respectively, with 10 bases between them. CDR1 is MNHEY and CDR2 is SVGAGI in the germline V gene. CDR3 size: 14 residues. The CDR3 region has the DNA TGTGCCAGCAGTTACCGTCGGAAACCCTACGAGCAGTACGTC. Its protein is CASSYRRKPYEQYV.

The genes are TRBV7-8 and TRBJ1-1, with TRBD1 as a possible D gene (6 bases). Germline V gives CDR1 SGHVS, CDR2 FQNEAQ. V was trimmed by 3 bases and J by 0 bases, leaving 8 bases between them. There are 14 residues in the CDR3. The CDR3, as DNA: TGTGCCAGCAGCTTGCAGGGGTTGAACACTGAAGCTTTCTTT. Amino acid sequence: CASSLQGLNTEAFF. Supplemented by reference TRBV7-8 and TRBJ1-1, the full variable domain reads GAGVSQSPRYKVAKRGQDVALRCDPISGHVSLFWYQQALGQGPEFLTYFQNEAQLDKSGLPSDRFFAERPEGSVSTLKIQRTQQEDSAVYLCASSLQGLNTEAFFGQGTRLTVV.

This clone was seen just once. The chain uses TRBV7-2 and TRBJ2-6; 8 bases line up with TRBD1. The CDR3 length is 18 residues. The V segment lost 3 bases and the J segment 2 bases; nucleotides outside the gene matches: 9. From germline, CDR1 is SGHTA and CDR2 FQGNSA. This CDR3 is CASSFGPGGFAGANVLTF. DNA for the CDR3: TGTGCCAGCAGCTTCGGCCCAGGGGGCTTTGCTGGGGCCAACGTCCTGACTTTC.